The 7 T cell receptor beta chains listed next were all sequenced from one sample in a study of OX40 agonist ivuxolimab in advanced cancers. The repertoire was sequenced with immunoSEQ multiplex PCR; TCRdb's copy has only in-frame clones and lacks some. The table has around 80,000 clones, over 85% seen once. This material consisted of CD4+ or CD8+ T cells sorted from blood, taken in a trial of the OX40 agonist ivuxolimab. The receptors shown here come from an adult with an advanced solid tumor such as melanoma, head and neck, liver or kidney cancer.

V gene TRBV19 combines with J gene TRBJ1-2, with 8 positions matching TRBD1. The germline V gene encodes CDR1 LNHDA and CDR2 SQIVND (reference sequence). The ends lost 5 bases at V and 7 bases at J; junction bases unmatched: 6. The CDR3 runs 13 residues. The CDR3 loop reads CASSSRGRRGYTF. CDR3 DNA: TGTGCCAGTAGTTCCAGGGGGCGACGTGGCTACACCTTC.

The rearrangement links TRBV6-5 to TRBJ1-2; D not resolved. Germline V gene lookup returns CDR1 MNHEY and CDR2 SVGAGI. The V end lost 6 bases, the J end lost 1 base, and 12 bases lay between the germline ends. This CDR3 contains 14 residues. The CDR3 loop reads CASRFRGSNYGYTF. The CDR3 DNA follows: TGTGCCAGCAGATTCCGCGGGAGTAACTATGGCTACACCTTC.

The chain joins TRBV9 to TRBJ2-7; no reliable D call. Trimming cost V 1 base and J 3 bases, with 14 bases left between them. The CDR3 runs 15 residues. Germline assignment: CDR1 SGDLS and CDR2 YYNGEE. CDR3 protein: CASSVSQDVGYEQYF. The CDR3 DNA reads TGTGCCAGCAGCGTAAGTCAGGACGTGGGCTACGAGCAGTACTTC.

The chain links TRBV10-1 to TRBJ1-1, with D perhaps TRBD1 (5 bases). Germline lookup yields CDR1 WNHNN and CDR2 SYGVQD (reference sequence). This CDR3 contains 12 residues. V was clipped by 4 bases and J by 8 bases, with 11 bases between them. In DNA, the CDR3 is TGCGCCAGCAGTGGGGACCAGGGAGAAGCTTTCTTT. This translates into CASSGDQGEAFF.

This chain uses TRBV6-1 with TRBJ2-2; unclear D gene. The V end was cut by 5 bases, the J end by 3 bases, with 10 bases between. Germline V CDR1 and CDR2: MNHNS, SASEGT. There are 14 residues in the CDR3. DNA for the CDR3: TGTGCCAGCAGTCTAGACCGACACACCGGGGAGCTGTTTTTT. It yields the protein CASSLDRHTGELFF.

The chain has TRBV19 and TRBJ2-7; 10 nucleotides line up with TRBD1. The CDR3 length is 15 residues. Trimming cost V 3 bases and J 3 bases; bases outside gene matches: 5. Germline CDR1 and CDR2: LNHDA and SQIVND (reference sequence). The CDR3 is CASSIRQGASYEQYF. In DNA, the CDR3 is TGTGCCAGTAGTATTAGACAGGGGGCGAGCTACGAGCAGTACTTC.

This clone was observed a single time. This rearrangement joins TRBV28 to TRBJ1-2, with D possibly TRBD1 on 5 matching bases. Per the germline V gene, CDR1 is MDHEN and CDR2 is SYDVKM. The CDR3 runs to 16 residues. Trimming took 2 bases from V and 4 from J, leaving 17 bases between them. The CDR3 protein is CASSLGGRDFGYGYTF. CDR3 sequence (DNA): TGTGCCAGCAGTTTAGGAGGAAGGGACTTCGGCTATGGCTACACCTTC.